The clone carrying this T cell receptor beta chain is a singleton in its sample. Data came from immunoSEQ multiplex PCR; TCRdb stores just in-frame clones and leaves some out. The sample lists 720,000 or so clones; 75% to 90% were seen once. This sample is drawn from a study of shared T cell receptors in the human thymus. Germline CDR1 and CDR2: PRHDT and FYEKMQ (reference sequence). The CDR3 contains 17 residues. V lost 1 base to trimming and J lost 7 bases; unmatched junction nucleotides: 12. These sequences were also reported in another study, on human thymus T cells. That report adds: Immunologically healthy infants in Finland undergoing congenital heart defect surgery were the donors. Resections that were taken during corrective heart surgery supplied the thymus tissue. Use of V and J genes seemed skewed within the thymic and blood repertoires. Reports from related research described highly overlapping thymic repertoires among unrelated individuals.

This TCR was recovered from a girl under two years old with a congenital heart defect. Sequencing was done on a sample of thymocytes. V gene TRBV13 combines with J gene TRBJ1-4, with TRBD1 matching 7 bases. This chain's CDR3 is CASSLAILGQGGEKLFF. The CDR3 nucleotides are TGTGCCAGCAGCTTAGCAATCTTGGGGCAGGGGGGTGAAAAACTGTTTTTT.